The clone carrying this T cell receptor (beta chain) has only a few counts. This entry belongs to a study of blood T cell repertoires in COVID-19. Study-level background: Samples of COVID-19 (acute and convalescent) were obtained from the United States, Italy and Spain.

TCRdb keeps only in-frame clones here, not all; method: immunoSEQ multiplex PCR. Of roughly 100,000 clones listed, around 82% are singletons. CDR1 and CDR2 from the germline V gene are MDHEN and SYDVKM. J gave up 1 base and V 10 bases, and 8 bases lay outside the gene matches. This CDR3 is 14 amino acids long. J is TRBJ1-1 and V is TRBV28, with 8 nucleotides matching TRBD1. The clonotype originates from a human donor in a cohort sampled during active or convalescent COVID-19. Sequencing was done on a sample of peripheral blood. Here the CDR3 reads CATDEQGENTEAFF. The CDR3 DNA is TGTGCCACGGACGAACAGGGGGAGAACACTGAAGCTTTCTTT.